This paragraph reports one T cell receptor beta chain. This CDR3 is 14 amino acids long. Germline V CDR1 and CDR2: SGHRS, YFSETQ. V was clipped by 6 bases and J by 2 bases, with 15 bases between them. The data stem from a study of blood T cell repertoires in COVID-19. For the study at large: The United States, Italy and Spain provided the acute and convalescent COVID-19 samples. T cells, B-cell-depleted T cells, or PBMCs provided the cDNA or gDNA that served as material.

Under the authors' procedure: Reference gene primer amplification yielded estimated nucleated cell counts. TCRdb keeps only in-frame clones here, not all; method: immunoSEQ multiplex PCR. V, J and clone size are taken as reported in that table, and D and trimming were inferred from the DNA itself. The sample holds approximately 230,000 clones; around 83% are singletons and the top ten take approximately 5.9%. The TCR was taken from an older man with acute or convalescent COVID-19. The V and J genes are TRBV5-1 and TRBJ2-7; possible D gene TRBD1, 6 bases. Sequencing input: peripheral blood. CDR3 nucleotide sequence: TGCGCCAGCACCTCAGGGGTAGGGGCCTACGAGCAGTACTTC. It encodes CASTSGVGAYEQYF.